This T cell receptor beta chain was sequenced during a study of vaccination and CD4 T cells after COVID-19. The Oncomine TCR Beta short-read assay sequenced DNA from cultured CD4+ T cells. TCRdb independently ran MiXCR on the PCR reads; one entry per CDR3 protein. The repertoire holds around 16,000 distinct CDR3 sequences, with 73% as singletons. About this clonotype: Its target is unknown.

The CDR3 runs 13 residues. With 4 bases removed from V and 7 bases from J, the gap between germline ends came to 11 bases. The treatment: approximately nine-day PBMC culture with coronavirus spike peptide pools or control peptides (ViraFEST assay). The specimen was CD4+ T cells from blood, cultured in vitro. This receptor was taken from a human donor who had recovered from COVID-19. The chain recombines TRBV12-3 or TRBV12-4 with TRBJ1-5; D gene uncertain. In nucleotides, the CDR3 is TGTGCCAGCAGTTCTAATACGGGGCAGCCCCAGCATTTT. It translates to CASSSNTGQPQHF.